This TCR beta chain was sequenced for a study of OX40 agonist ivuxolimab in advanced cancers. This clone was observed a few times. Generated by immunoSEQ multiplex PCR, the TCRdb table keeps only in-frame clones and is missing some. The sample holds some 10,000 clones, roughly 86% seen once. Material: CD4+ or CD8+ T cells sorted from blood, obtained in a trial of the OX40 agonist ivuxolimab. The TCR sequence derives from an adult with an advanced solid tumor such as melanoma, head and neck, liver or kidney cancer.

This CDR3 is CASSERTGRFTEAFF. The CDR3 nucleotides are TGTGCCAGCAGTGAAAGGACAGGGCGTTTTACTGAAGCTTTCTTT. The V and J genes are TRBV6-1 and TRBJ1-1; the match to TRBD1 covers 8 bases. Germline CDR1 and CDR2: MNHNS and SASEGT. The junction had 7 bases not matched to a gene; V was cut back by 2 bases and J by 5 bases. The CDR3 spans 15 residues.